These T cell receptor beta chains were read from a single sample in a study of vaccination and CD4 T cells after COVID-19. In TCRdb, the PCR reads were re-called with MiXCR into one record per CDR3 protein. The sample carries 10,000 to 15,000 distinct CDR3 sequences, more than 45% recorded once. The antigens these receptors bind are not known. Input material: CD4+ T cells from blood, cultured in vitro. The origin of the receptors is a human donor who had recovered from COVID-19. CDR3s include the opening cysteine and the closing phenylalanine or tryptophan. A D gene is named only where the DNA matches it firmly. Size values are once, few and many counts, or a class for expanded clones, and some rows have none.

TRBV20-1	-	-	TRBJ1-2	CSARGEGNYGYTF	TGCAGTGCTAGGGGCGAGGGCAACTATGGCTACACCTTC
TRBV20-1	-	TRBD2	TRBJ2-5	CSAMTSGGETQYF	TGCAGTGCCATGACTAGCGGGGGGGAGACCCAGTACTTC
TRBV2	-	-	TRBJ1-5	CASSEGRNQPQHF	TGTGCCAGCAGTGAGGGACGCAATCAGCCCCAGCATTTT
TRBV21-1	few	-	TRBJ2-4	CASTPLHAGGARENIQYF	TGTGCCAGCACCCCACTCCACGCAGGGGGTGCCCGGGAAAACATTCAGTACTTC
TRBV20-1	-	TRBD1	TRBJ1-2	CSASRDRDGYTF	TGCAGTGCTAGCCGGGACAGGGACGGCTACACCTTC
TRBV28	-	TRBD2	TRBJ2-7	CASSPPRTSGRSQRPYEQYF	TGTGCCAGCAGTCCACCTCGGACTAGCGGGAGGTCACAACGTCCCTACGAGCAGTACTTC
TRBV11-3	-	-	TRBJ2-1	CASSGVGVEQFF	TGTGCCAGCAGCGGGGTCGGGGTCGAGCAGTTCTTC
TRBV19	-	-	TRBJ1-2	CASSILGLNYGYTF	TGTGCCAGTAGTATTCTGGGGCTTAACTATGGCTACACCTTC
TRBV7-2	few	TRBD1	TRBJ1-6	CASSQNQVGTGNSPLHF	TGTGCCAGCAGCCAAAACCAGGTCGGGACAGGGAATTCACCCCTCCACTTT
TRBV28	-	-	TRBJ1-5	CASSATSQGNQPQHF	TGTGCCAGCAGCGCAACCTCACAGGGCAATCAGCCCCAGCATTTT
TRBV20-1	-	-	TRBJ2-3	CSASVRTDTQYF	TGCAGTGCTAGTGTCCGCACAGATACGCAGTATTTT
TRBV6-2/TRBV6-3	-	-	TRBJ1-5	CASSYFQAIQHF	TGTGCCAGCAGTTACTTTCAGGCAATCCAGCATTTT
TRBV6-1	-	TRBD1	TRBJ2-5	CASSSGTGGETQYF	TGTGCCAGCAGCTCCGGGACAGGGGGTGAGACCCAGTACTTC
TRBV6-1	-	TRBD1	TRBJ2-5	CASSETWSGTGVIETQYF	TGTGCCAGCAGTGAAACATGGTCCGGGACAGGGGTAATTGAGACCCAGTACTTC
TRBV7-9	-	-	TRBJ1-3	CASSPQGAGNTIYF	TGTGCCAGCAGCCCTCAGGGAGCTGGAAACACCATATATTTT
TRBV30	large	TRBD1	TRBJ1-6	CAWSKGQDNSPLHF	TGTGCCTGGAGTAAGGGACAGGATAATTCACCCCTCCACTTT
TRBV5-8	-	TRBD1	TRBJ2-1	CASSFQGARSYNEQFF	TGTGCCAGCAGCTTCCAGGGGGCGCGGTCCTACAATGAGCAGTTCTTC
TRBV20-1	-	-	TRBJ1-1	CSAKFTSDRDAFF	TGCAGTGCTAAGTTCACTTCGGACAGAGACGCTTTCTTT
TRBV7-9	-	-	TRBJ1-2	CASSPEGRSGYTF	TGTGCCAGCAGCCCGGAGGGGAGGTCTGGCTACACCTTC
TRBV20-1	large	-	TRBJ2-4	CSASRTAYNIQYF	TGCAGTGCTAGCCGGACAGCCTATAACATTCAGTACTTC
TRBV7-2	-	TRBD2	TRBJ2-1	CASSFTSGYNEQFF	TGTGCCAGCAGCTTTACTAGCGGCTACAATGAGCAGTTCTTC
TRBV28	-	-	TRBJ1-6	CASSPVGPVNNSPLHF	TGTGCCAGCAGTCCGGTAGGGCCTGTAAATAATTCACCCCTCCACTTT
TRBV2	-	TRBD1	TRBJ2-3	CASRPKRGRGTDTQYF	TGTGCCAGCAGGCCGAAAAGGGGGCGCGGGACAGATACGCAGTATTTT
TRBV12-3/TRBV12-4	once	-	TRBJ1-2	CASSLGFGGMDGYTF	TGTGCCAGCAGTTTAGGATTCGGGGGGATGGATGGCTACACCTTC
TRBV6-1	-	-	TRBJ2-5	CASRGVTRNRETQYF	TGTGCCAGCAGGGGAGTTACTCGAAACCGGGAGACCCAGTACTTC